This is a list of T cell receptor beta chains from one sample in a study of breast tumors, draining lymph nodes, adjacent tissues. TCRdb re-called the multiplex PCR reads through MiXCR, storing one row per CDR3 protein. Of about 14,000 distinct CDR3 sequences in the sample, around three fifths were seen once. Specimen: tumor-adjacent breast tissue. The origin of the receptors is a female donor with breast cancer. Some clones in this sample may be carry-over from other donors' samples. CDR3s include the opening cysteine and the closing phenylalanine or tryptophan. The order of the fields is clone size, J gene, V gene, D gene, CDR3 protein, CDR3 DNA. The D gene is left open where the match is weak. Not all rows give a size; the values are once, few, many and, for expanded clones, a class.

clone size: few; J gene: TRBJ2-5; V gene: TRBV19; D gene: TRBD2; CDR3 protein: CASSIRTGGGGETQYF; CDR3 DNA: TGTGCCAGTAGTATTCGAACGGGAGGAGGTGGGGAGACCCAGTACTTC
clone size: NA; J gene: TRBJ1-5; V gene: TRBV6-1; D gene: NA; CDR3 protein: CASRPSDNQPQHF; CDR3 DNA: TGTGCCAGCAGGCCATCGGATAATCAGCCCCAGCATTTC
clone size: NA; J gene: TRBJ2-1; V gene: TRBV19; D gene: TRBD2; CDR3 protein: CASSRPGLAGLSSYNEQLF; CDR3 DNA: TGTGCCAGTAGCCGCCCGGGACTAGCGGGGCTCAGCTCCTACAATGAGCAGCTCTTC
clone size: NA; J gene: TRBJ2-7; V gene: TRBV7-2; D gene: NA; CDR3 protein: CASSLGEASYEQYF; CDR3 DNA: TGTGCCAGCAGCTTGGGAGAGGCCTCCTACGAGCAATACTTC
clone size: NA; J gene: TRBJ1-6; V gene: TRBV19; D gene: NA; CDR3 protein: CASKSESSYNSPLHF; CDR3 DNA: TGTGCCAGTAAAAGCGAAAGCTCCTATAATTCACCCCTCCACTTT
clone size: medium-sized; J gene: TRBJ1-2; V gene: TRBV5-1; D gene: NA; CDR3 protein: CASSLELFSYGYTF; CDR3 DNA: TGCGCCAGCAGCTTGGAACTATTTTCCTATGGCTACACCTTC
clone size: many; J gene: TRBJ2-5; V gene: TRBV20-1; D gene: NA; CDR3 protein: CSGPMSGAWETQYF; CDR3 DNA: TGCAGTGGGCCGATGTCAGGAGCGTGGGAGACCCAGTACTTC
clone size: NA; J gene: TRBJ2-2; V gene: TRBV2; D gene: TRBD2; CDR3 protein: CASSRLAWYTGELFF; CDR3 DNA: TGTGCCAGCAGCCGACTAGCATGGTACACCGGGGAGCTGTTTTTT
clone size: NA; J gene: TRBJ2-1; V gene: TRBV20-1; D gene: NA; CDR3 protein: CSARSSGWSEQFF; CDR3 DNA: TGCAGTGCTAGATCAAGCGGATGGAGTGAGCAGTTCTTC
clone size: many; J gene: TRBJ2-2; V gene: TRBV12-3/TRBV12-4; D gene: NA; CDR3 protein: CASSLGRGELFF; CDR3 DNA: TGTGCCAGCAGTTTAGGACGGGGGGAGCTGTTTTTT
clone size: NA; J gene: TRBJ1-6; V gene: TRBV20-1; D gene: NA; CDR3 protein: CSASGGKGYLGSSPLHF; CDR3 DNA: TGCAGTGCTAGTGGCGGGAAGGGGTATTTGGGAAGTTCACCCCTCCACTTT
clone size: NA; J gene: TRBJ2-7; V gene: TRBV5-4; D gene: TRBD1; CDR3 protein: CASSSLPPPPGQGTEQYF; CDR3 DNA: TGTGCCAGCAGCTCTTTACCACCTCCTCCGGGACAGGGTACCGAGCAGTACTTC
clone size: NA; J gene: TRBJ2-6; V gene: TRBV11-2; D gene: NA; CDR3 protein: CASSLVRGSSGANVLTF; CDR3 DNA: TGTGCCAGCAGCTTAGTAAGGGGCTCGTCTGGGGCCAACGTCCTGACTTTC
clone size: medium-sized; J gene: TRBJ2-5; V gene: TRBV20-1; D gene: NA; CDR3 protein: CSAPDPGPKETQYF; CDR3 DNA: TGCAGTGCACCCGATCCGGGACCAAAAGAGACCCAGTACTTC
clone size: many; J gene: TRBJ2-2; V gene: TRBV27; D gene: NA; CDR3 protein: CASSLRGGGELFF; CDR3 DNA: TGTGCCAGCAGTTTGAGAGGGGGTGGGGAGCTGTTTTTT
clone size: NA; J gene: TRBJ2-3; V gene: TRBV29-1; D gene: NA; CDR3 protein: CSVNRGGSDTQVF; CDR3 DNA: TGCAGCGTCAACAGGGGAGGGTCAGATACCCAGGTATTT
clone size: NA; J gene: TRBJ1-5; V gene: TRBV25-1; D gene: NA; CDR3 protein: CASSAGNQPQHF; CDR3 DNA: TGTGCCAGCAGTGCCGGCAATCAGCCCCAGCATTTT
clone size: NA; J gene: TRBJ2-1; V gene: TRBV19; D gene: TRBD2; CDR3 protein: CASSIGTSGRLGVDEQFF; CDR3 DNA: TGTGCCAGTAGTATCGGGACTAGCGGGAGATTAGGGGTAGATGAGCAGTTCTTC
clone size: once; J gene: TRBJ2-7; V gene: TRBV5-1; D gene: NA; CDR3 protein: CASSFQGTEQYF; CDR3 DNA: TGCGCCAGCAGCTTTCAGGGCACCGAGCAGTACTTC
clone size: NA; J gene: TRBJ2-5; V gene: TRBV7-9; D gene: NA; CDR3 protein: CASSLATGEEETQYF; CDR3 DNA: TGTGCCAGCAGCTTAGCCACGGGGGAGGAAGAGACCCAGTACTTC
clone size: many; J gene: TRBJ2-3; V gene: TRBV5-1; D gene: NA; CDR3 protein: CASSLAPATPHTQYF; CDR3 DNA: TGCGCCAGCAGCTTGGCACCAGCCACACCCCATACGCAGTATTTC
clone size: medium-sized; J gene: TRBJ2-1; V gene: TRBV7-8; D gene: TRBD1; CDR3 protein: CASSLDRGVMSSTFGW; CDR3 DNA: TGTGCCAGCAGCTTGGACAGGGGGGTGATGAGCAGTACATTCGGGTGG
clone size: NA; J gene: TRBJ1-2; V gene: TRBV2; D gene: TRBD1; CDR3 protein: CASFVTGSWGYTF; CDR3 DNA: TGTGCCAGCTTCGTGACAGGGAGTTGGGGCTACACCTTC
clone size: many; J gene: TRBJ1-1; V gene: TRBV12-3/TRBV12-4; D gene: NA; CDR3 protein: CASSPTRDTEAFF; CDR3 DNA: TGTGCCAGCAGCCCGACCCGAGACACTGAAGCTTTCTTT
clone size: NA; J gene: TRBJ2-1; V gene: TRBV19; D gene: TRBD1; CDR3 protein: CASNQSPGQGAVEQFF; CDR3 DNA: TGTGCCAGTAACCAATCGCCGGGACAGGGGGCGGTTGAGCAGTTCTTC
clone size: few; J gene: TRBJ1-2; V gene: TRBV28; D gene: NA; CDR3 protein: CASSFGPGFSNF; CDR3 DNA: TGTGCCAGCAGCTTCGGACCGGGCTTTTCAAACTTC
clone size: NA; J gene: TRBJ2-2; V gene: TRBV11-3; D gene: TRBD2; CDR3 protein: CASSSIAGATNTGELFF; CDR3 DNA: TGTGCCAGCAGTTCAATAGCGGGGGCAACGAACACCGGGGAGCTGTTTTTT
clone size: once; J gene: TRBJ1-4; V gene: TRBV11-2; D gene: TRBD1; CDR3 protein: CASSLGDRDFEKLFF; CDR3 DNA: TGTGCCAGCAGCTTAGGCGACAGGGATTTTGAAAAACTGTTTTTT
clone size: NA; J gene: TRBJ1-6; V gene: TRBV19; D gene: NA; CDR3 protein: CASSIQGNSPLHF; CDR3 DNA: TGTGCCAGTAGTATCCAGGGGAATTCACCCCTCCACTTT
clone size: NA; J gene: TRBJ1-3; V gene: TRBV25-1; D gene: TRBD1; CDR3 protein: CASSELGQGNAIYF; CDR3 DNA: TGTGCCAGCAGTGAGTTGGGACAGGGAAACGCCATATATTTT
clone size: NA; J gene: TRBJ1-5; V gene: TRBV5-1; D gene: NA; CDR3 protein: CASSFGGHSNQPQHF; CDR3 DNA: TGTGCCAGCAGCTTCGGGGGCCATAGCAATCAGCCCCAGCATTTT
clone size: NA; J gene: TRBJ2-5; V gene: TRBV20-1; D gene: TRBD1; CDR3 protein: CSALKGQADSYF; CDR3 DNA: TGCAGTGCCTTAAAGGGACAGGCCGACTCGTACTTC
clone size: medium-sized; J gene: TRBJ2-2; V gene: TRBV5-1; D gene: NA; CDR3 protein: CASSLAGGAGTGELFF; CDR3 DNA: TGCGCCAGCAGCTTGGCCGGGGGCGCAGGCACCGGGGAGCTGTTTTTT
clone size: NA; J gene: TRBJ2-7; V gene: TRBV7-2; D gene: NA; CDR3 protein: CASSLGRELDYEQYF; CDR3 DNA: TGTGCCAGCAGCTTAGGGCGTGAGCTAGACTACGAGCAGTACTTC
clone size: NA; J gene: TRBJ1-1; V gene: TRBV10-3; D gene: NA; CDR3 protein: CAISEDKNTEAFF; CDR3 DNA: TGTGCCATCAGCGAGGACAAGAACACTGAAGCTTTCTTT
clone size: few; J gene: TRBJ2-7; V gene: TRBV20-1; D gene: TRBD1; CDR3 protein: CSASAGTASYEQYF; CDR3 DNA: TGCAGTGCTAGCGCAGGGACAGCCTCCTACGAGCAGTACTTC
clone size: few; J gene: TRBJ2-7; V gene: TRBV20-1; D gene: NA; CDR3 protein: CSATSRGTYEQYF; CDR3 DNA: TGCAGTGCTACCAGCAGAGGGACCTACGAGCAGTACTTC
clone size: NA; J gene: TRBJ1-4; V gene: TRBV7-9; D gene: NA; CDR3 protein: CASSLVEGNEKLFF; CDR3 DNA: TGTGCCAGCAGCTTAGTGGAGGGCAACGAAAAACTGTTTTTT
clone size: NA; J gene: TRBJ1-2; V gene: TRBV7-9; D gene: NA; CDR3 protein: CASSSSSAHYGYTF; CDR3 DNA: TGTGCCAGCAGCTCCTCCTCGGCCCACTATGGCTACACCTTC
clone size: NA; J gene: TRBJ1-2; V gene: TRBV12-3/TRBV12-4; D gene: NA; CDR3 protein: CASMLNYGYTF; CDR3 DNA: TGTGCCAGCATGCTCAACTATGGCTACACCTTC
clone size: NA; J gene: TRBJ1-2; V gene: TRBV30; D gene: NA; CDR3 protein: CAWYAENHLYGYTF; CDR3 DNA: TGTGCCTGGTATGCGGAGAACCACCTTTATGGCTACACCTTC
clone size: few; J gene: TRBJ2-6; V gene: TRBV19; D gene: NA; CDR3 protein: CASRNRETGANVLTF; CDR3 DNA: TGTGCCAGTAGAAACAGGGAAACTGGGGCCAACGTCCTGACTTTC
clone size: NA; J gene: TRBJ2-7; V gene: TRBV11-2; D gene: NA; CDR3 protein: CASSTMPSYEQYF; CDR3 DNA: TGTGCCAGCAGCACGATGCCATCCTACGAGCAGTACTTC
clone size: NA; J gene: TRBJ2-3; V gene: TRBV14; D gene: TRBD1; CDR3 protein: CASSQLTGVDTQYF; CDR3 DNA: TGTGCCAGCAGCCAGTTGACAGGGGTAGATACGCAGTATTTT
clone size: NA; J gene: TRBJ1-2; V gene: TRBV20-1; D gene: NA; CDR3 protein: CSARDPAADSYGYTF; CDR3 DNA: TGCAGTGCTAGAGATCCGGCGGCGGACAGCTATGGCTACACCTTC
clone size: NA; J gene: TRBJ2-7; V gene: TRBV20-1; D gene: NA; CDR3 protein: CSAPRGSYEQYF; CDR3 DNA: TGCAGTGCCCCCAGGGGATCGTACGAGCAGTACTTC